This TCR beta chain is drawn from a study of cytomegalovirus exposure and HLA in healthy donors. This CDR3 comprises 14 residues. V was shortened by 0 bases and J by 4 bases, with 9 bases between the two germline ends. Germline lookup yields CDR1 MNHEY and CDR2 SVGAGI. The PCR contained 60 Vbeta and 13 Jbeta primers. The table came from immunoSEQ multiplex PCR; TCRdb's copy has only in-frame clones and leaves some out. The sample lists approximately 190,000 clones, approximately 78% occurring once. This TCR came from a woman under 30 in good health and CMV-seronegative. The rearrangement joins TRBV6-5 to TRBJ1-2; weak D call: TRBD1 (5 bases). Sequencing used PBMCs. CDR3 residues: CASSYSRQLYGYTF. The DNA of the CDR3 is TGTGCCAGCAGTTACTCGAGACAGCTCTATGGCTACACCTTC.